These 4 T cell receptor beta chains share one sample of origin, sequenced in a study of blood T cells in healthy people across ages. Together with a sample-barcoded 5' primer, a J-beta primer mix was included in a second PCR lasting about 7 to 11 cycles. TCRdb reprocessed the 5' RACE reads with MiXCR, giving one entry per CDR3 protein. The table shows 550,000 to 750,000 distinct CDR3 sequences, with roughly 21% occurring only once. The sample taken for sequencing was blood. The receptors were sampled from a man in his 70s in good health.

The V and J genes are TRBV2 and TRBJ1-1, with D possibly matching TRBD1 (5 bases). The germline V and J ends were trimmed by 6 bases and 4 bases, with 12 bases remaining between them. The germline CDR1 and CDR2 sequences are SNHLY and FYNNEI. The CDR3 length is 13 residues. The CDR3 region is CASRLGVATEAFF. Written as DNA, the CDR3 is TGTGCCAGCAGATTAGGGGTCGCCACTGAAGCTTTCTTT.

The chain employs TRBV28 and TRBJ2-5; perhaps D is TRBD1 or TRBD2 (5 bases each). The assigned J gene may be wrong: the sequence end matches TRBJ2-7 better. There are 15 residues in the CDR3. From germline, CDR1 is MDHEN and CDR2 SYDVKM. Here the CDR3 reads CASRTTPGRSYEQYF. CDR3 bases: TGTGCCAGCAGAACTACACCGGGACGGTCCTACGAGCAGTACTTC.

This clonotype occurred a few times. The chain employs TRBV20-1 and TRBJ2-1, with 10 bases that match TRBD2. Germline-derived CDR1 and CDR2 are DFQATT and SNEGSKA (reference sequence). With V trimmed by 0 bases and J by 6 bases, 5 bases remained unmatched. The CDR3 has 15 amino acids. The CDR3 reads CSARDHGTSVNEQFF. The CDR3 region has the DNA TGCAGTGCTAGAGATCACGGGACTAGCGTCAATGAGCAGTTCTTC.

This clonotype was seen repeatedly, ten times or more. The gene calls are TRBV5-1 and TRBJ2-3; 7 positions agree with TRBD2. The CDR3 totals 15 residues. Looked up from germline, CDR1 is SGHRS and CDR2 is YFSETQ. The V segment lost 2 bases and the J segment 2 bases; nucleotides outside the gene matches: 5. CDR3 nucleotide sequence: TGCGCCAGCAGCTTCTGGGCGGGAGTCACAGATACGCAGTATTTT. Translation gives CASSFWAGVTDTQYF.